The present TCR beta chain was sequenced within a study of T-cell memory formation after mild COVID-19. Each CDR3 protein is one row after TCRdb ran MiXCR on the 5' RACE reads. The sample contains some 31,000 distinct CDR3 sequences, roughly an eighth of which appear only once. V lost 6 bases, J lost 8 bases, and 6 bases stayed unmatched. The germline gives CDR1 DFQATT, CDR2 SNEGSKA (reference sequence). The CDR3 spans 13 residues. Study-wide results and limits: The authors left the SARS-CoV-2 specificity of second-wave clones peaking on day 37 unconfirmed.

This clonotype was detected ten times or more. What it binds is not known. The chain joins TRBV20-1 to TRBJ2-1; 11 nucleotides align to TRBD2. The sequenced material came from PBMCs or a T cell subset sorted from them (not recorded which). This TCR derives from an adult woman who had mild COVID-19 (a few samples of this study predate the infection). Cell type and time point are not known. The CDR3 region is CSAKLAGVDEQFF. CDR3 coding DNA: TGCAGTGCAAAACTAGCGGGAGTCGATGAGCAGTTCTTC.